One sample yielded the 27 T cell receptor beta chains listed below, sequenced in a study of tumor and adjacent non-tumor tissue in lung cancer. This sample's RNA came from whole unsorted tissue. More than 3 cm separated this lung sample from the edge of the tumor. Three rounds of nested PCR, following a modified ARM-PCR protocol, produced the TCRbeta library. Each CDR3 protein is one row after TCRdb ran MiXCR on the multiplex PCR reads. The data hold approximately 100,000 distinct CDR3 sequences, with less than 75% observed a single time. The sequenced sample consisted of distant non-tumor lung tissue. The receptor set was obtained from a man aged 30 to 45 with non-small cell lung cancer.

Of note for this clonotype: Mismatch with germline at one junction end may stem from a read error. The chain carries TRBV11-2 and TRBJ2-3; D is unclear. Germline V lookup: CDR1 SGHAT, CDR2 FQNNGV. The CDR3 extends over 15 amino acids. In nucleotides, the CDR3 is TGTGCCAGCAGCTTTCTTTCACATGGTGGAGATAAGCAGTATTTT. It codes for CASSFLSHGGDKQYF. Using reference TRBV11-2 and TRBJ2-3 for the parts outside the CDR3, the full variable domain is EAGVAQSPRYKIIEKRQSVAFWCNPISGHATLYWYQQILGQGPKLLIQFQNNGVVDDSQLPKDRFSAERLKGVDSTLKIQPAKLEDSAVYLCASSFLSHGGDKQYFGPGTRLTVL.

This clonotype appeared many times. This chain links TRBV11-2 with TRBJ2-7, with TRBD1 as a possible D gene (5 bases). This CDR3 region has 16 residues. The V and J ends lost 2 bases and 6 bases respectively, with 20 bases between them. Germline lookup yields CDR1 SGHAT and CDR2 FQNNGV. CDR3 coding DNA: TGTGCCAGCAGCTTAACCCGTGGCGTAGGGGATGGCGAGCAGTACTTC. Translation: CASSLTRGVGDGEQYF. Supplemented by reference TRBV11-2 and TRBJ2-7, the full variable domain reads EAGVAQSPRYKIIEKRQSVAFWCNPISGHATLYWYQQILGQGPKLLIQFQNNGVVDDSQLPKDRFSAERLKGVDSTLKIQPAKLEDSAVYLCASSLTRGVGDGEQYFGPGTRLTVT.

Turning to this clonotype: Just one base apart from a much larger clone, this may be a read error. V gene TRBV6-6 combines with J gene TRBJ2-1, with D perhaps TRBD2 (5 bases). The CDR3 is 14 residues long. Germline loops: CDR1 MNHNY, CDR2 SVGAGI (reference sequence). For the CDR3, the DNA is TGTCCCAGCAGTTACTCGAGCGGAGACAATGAGCAGTTCTTC. It encodes CPSSYSSGDNEQFF.

Remarks on this clonotype: This may arise from a read error, as a much more abundant clone is one base away. The V call is TRBV28, the J call TRBJ1-5; maybe TRBD1 (6 bases). V was trimmed by 4 bases and J by 7 bases, leaving 14 bases between them. CDR3 length: 14 amino acids. Per germline, CDR1 MDHEN and CDR2 SYDVKM. CDR3: CASSYRTGRQPQHF. CDR3 DNA sequence: TGTGCCAGCAGTTATAGAACAGGGAGACAGCCCCAGCATTTT.

As for this clonotype: The junction and the germline gene differ at one end; a read error may be behind it. The genes are TRBV6-5 and TRBJ1-6; possible D gene TRBD1, 6 bases. This CDR3 has 18 amino acids. Germline-derived CDR1 and CDR2 are MNHEY and SVGAGI. This chain's CDR3 is CGSSRLRTGSSFNSHLHF. CDR3 nucleotides: TGTGGCAGCAGTCGCCTCCGAACAGGGAGCTCCTTTAATTCACACCTCCACTTT.

Points on this clonotype: One end of the junction fails to match germline, which may point to a read error. The rearrangement joins TRBV11-1 to TRBJ2-7; 8 nucleotides agree with TRBD1. Per the germline V gene, CDR1 is SGHAT and CDR2 is FQDESV (reference sequence). The CDR3 extends over 14 amino acids. CDR3 residues: CARSLRQGIHEQYF. CDR3 DNA sequence: TGTGCCAGGAGCTTACGACAGGGGATCCACGAGCAGTACTTC. The complete variable domain, with remaining parts taken from reference TRBV11-1 and TRBJ2-7, reads EAEVAQSPRYKITEKSQAVAFWCDPISGHATLYWYRQILGQGPELLVQFQDESVVDDSQLPKDRFSAERLKGVDSTLKIQPAELGDSAMYLCARSLRQGIHEQYFGPGTRLTVT.

Concerning this clonotype: Since the CDR3 does not end with the conserved phenylalanine or tryptophan, this likely comes from a read error. The chain carries TRBV11-3 and TRBJ2-1; no clear D. The CDR3 is 13 residues long. Germline CDR1 SGHNT, CDR2 YENEEA. CDR3 nucleotides: TGTACCAGCAGCTTAATACCGAGCAATGAGCAGTTCATC. Its translation: CTSSLIPSNEQFI.

This clonotype showed up just a few times. The rearrangement joins TRBV7-9 to TRBJ2-7, with D perhaps matching TRBD2 (5 bases). The length of the CDR3 is 14 residues. Per germline, CDR1 SEHNR and CDR2 FQNEAQ (reference sequence). Trimming took 3 bases from V and 0 from J, leaving 9 bases between them. CDR3 coding DNA: TGTGCCAGCAGCTTGCGAGCGGACTCCTACGAGCAGTACTTC. It translates to CASSLRADSYEQYF.

Concerning this clonotype itself: One end of the junction is discordant with germline, which a read error may explain. J is TRBJ2-1 and V is TRBV5-6, with D maybe TRBD1 (5 bases). The germline V gene encodes CDR1 SGHDT and CDR2 YYEEEE. The CDR3 has 15 amino acids. The CDR3 protein is CSSSPGLSFYNEQFF. The CDR3 nucleotides read TGTTCCAGCAGTCCAGGGTTGAGCTTCTACAATGAGCAGTTCTTC.

This clonotype was detected many times. V and J are TRBV6-5 and TRBJ2-6, with TRBD1 identical over 8 bases. Germline CDR1 reads MNHEY; CDR2 reads SVGAGI. This CDR3 contains 17 residues. The V segment lost 5 bases and the J segment 0 bases; nucleotides outside the gene matches: 6. CDR3 residues: CASSEDRGFSGANVLTF. CDR3 coding DNA: TGTGCCAGCAGTGAAGACAGGGGTTTCTCTGGGGCCAACGTCCTGACTTTC.

Concerning this clonotype itself: The junction does not match germline at one end; this may be a read error. The V gene is TRBV20-1, the J gene TRBJ2-1; 11 bases are a match to TRBD2. This CDR3 contains 18 residues. CDR1 and CDR2 from the germline V gene are DFQATT and SNEGSKA (reference sequence). Here the CDR3 DNA reads TGCAGTGCCAGACATACTAGCGGGGGCCGTAGCTCCTACAATGAGCAATCCTTC. It encodes CSARHTSGGRSSYNEQSF.

This sequence joins TRBV5-4 and TRBJ2-5, with 10 positions matching TRBD1. Unmatched junction bases numbered 6, after V lost 8 bases and J lost 5 bases. The CDR3 is 13 residues long. CDR1 is SGHNT, CDR2 YYREEE, per germline (reference sequence). DNA for the CDR3: TGTGCCAGAGTCGGGACAGGGGAGGAGACCCAGTACTTC. It encodes CARVGTGEETQYF.

In the case of this clonotype: Mismatch with germline at one junction end may stem from a read error. This chain links TRBV24-1 with TRBJ2-1; 12 nucleotides align to TRBD2. This CDR3 comprises 16 residues. Germline lookup yields CDR1 KGHDR and CDR2 SFDVKD. The DNA for the CDR3 is TGTGCCACCAGTGACGCCGGGACTAGCGGGTACAATGGGCAGTCCTTC. It is translated as CATSDAGTSGYNGQSF.

Turning to this clonotype: A much bigger clone sits one base away, suggesting this may be a read error. This chain connects TRBV28 to TRBJ1-1; perhaps TRBD1 as D (5 bases). The length of the CDR3 is 14 residues. The germline V gene has CDR1 MDHEN and CDR2 SYDVKM. CDR3 sequence (DNA): TGTGCCAGCAGTGGGGGGACGGCGAACACTAAAGCTTTCTTT. It codes for CASSGGTANTKAFF.

This clonotype was counted a single time. This CDR3 fails to terminate in the conserved phenylalanine or tryptophan, so it likely reflects a read error. J is TRBJ2-5 and V is TRBV11-2; no reliable D call. CDR1 is SGHAT, CDR2 FQNNGV, per germline. CDR3 length: 12 amino acids. DNA for the CDR3: TGTGCCAACAGCTCGTCGGGAGAGACCCAGTACCTC. Its translation is CANSSSGETQYL.

There are many counts of this clonotype. The chain combines TRBV29-1 with TRBJ2-7; D possibly uses TRBD1 or TRBD2 (5 bases each). V was shortened by 4 bases and J by 0 bases, with 13 bases between the two germline ends. Germline CDR1 SQVTM, CDR2 ANQGSEA. This CDR3 region has 14 residues. CDR3 coding DNA: TGCAGCGTTGCGCCGGGACCGAGCTCCTACGAGCAGTACTTC. Its translation: CSVAPGPSSYEQYF.

This clonotype came up a few times. The V gene is TRBV6-1, the J gene TRBJ2-1; TRBD2 is a possible D gene (6 bases). This CDR3 region has 14 residues. Germline V gives CDR1 MNHNS, CDR2 SASEGT. V lost 1 base to trimming and J lost 6 bases, with 10 bases between them. The CDR3 sequence: CASSEGTGVNEQFF. The CDR3 DNA sequence: TGTGCCAGCAGTGAAGGTACGGGGGTCAATGAGCAGTTCTTC.

As regards this clonotype: Germline is not matched at one junction end, which may reflect a read error. V usage is TRBV11-2 and J usage is TRBJ2-2; D remains ambiguous. The CDR3 consists of 14 residues. Germline CDR1 and CDR2: SGHAT and FQNNGV. CDR3 amino acids: CASNLTSGTGELFF. CDR3 coding DNA: TGTGCCAGCAACTTAACGAGTGGGACCGGGGAGCTGTTTTTT. The full variable domain, in which reference TRBV11-2 and TRBJ2-2 provide the parts outside the CDR3, is EAGVAQSPRYKIIEKRQSVAFWCNPISGHATLYWYQQILGQGPKLLIQFQNNGVVDDSQLPKDRFSAERLKGVDSTLKIQPAKLEDSAVYLCASNLTSGTGELFFGEGSRLTVL.

This clonotype was counted a few times. An end of the junction does not agree with germline; a read error may underlie this. V and J are TRBV11-3 and TRBJ2-1; D may be TRBD2 (6 bases). The CDR3 is 16 amino acids. Germline CDR1 SGHNT, CDR2 YENEEA. CDR3 sequence (DNA): TGTGTCAGCAGCCCCCGGAGGGCCGGGGCATACAATGAGCAGTTCTTC. It encodes CVSSPRRAGAYNEQFF.

The CDR3 is CASSLDRDHYGYTF. The CDR3 DNA reads as TGTGCCAGCAGCTTAGACAGGGATCACTATGGCTACACCTTC. The V gene is TRBV7-9, the J gene TRBJ1-2; D might be TRBD1 (6 bases). Germline loops: CDR1 SEHNR, CDR2 FQNEAQ (reference sequence). The CDR3 loop spans 14 amino acids. With 1 base removed from V and 3 bases from J, the gap between germline ends came to 9 bases.

The chain couples TRBV29-1 to TRBJ1-1; D gene ambiguous. This CDR3 comprises 12 residues. The V gene's germline CDR1 is SQVTM and CDR2 ANQGSEA. Trimming took 3 bases from V and 8 from J, leaving 13 bases between them. The CDR3 DNA sequence: TGCAGCGTTGATGACATCAGCACCGAAGCTTTCTTT. It yields the protein CSVDDISTEAFF.

CDR3 residues: CASGRTSGGSETQYF. CDR3 bases: TGTGCCAGCGGCAGAACTAGCGGGGGCAGCGAGACCCAGTACTTC. This rearrangement joins TRBV11-2 to TRBJ2-5, with 11 bases aligning to TRBD2. With V trimmed by 8 bases and J by 5 bases, 10 bases remained unmatched. This CDR3 is 15 amino acids long. The germline gives CDR1 SGHAT, CDR2 FQNNGV.

About this clonotype itself: A read error may account for a junction end that differs from germline. This rearrangement joins TRBV5-4 to TRBJ1-2; 10 bases are a match to TRBD1. Germline assignment: CDR1 SGHNT and CDR2 YYREEE (reference sequence). CDR3 size: 15 residues. The CDR3 here is CTSSPGGQGSYGYIF. In nucleotides, the CDR3 is TGTACCAGCAGCCCGGGGGGACAGGGGTCTTATGGCTACATCTTC.

The J gene is TRBJ2-1, the V gene TRBV21-1. TRBV21-1 is a pseudogene locus. The CDR3 runs 15 residues. CDR3 protein: CARSATKNHYNEQFF. The CDR3 DNA follows: TGTGCCAGGAGCGCGACGAAAAACCACTACAATGAGCAGTTCTTC.

To note about this clonotype: The germline gene is not matched at one end of the junction; a read error may be the cause. The chain has TRBV20-1 and TRBJ2-7; TRBD2 matches 8 bases. The CDR3 runs 13 residues. Germline V gene lookup returns CDR1 DFQATT and CDR2 SNEGSKA (reference sequence). This chain's CDR3 is CGAKREWGPELYF. Here the CDR3 DNA reads TGCGGTGCCAAGCGGGAGTGGGGGCCCGAGCTGTACTTC.

Concerning this clonotype: Germline and junction disagree at one end, which may indicate a read error. This chain uses TRBV11-3 with TRBJ2-1; no clear D. The germline CDR1 and CDR2 sequences are SGHNT and YENEEA. This CDR3 has 13 amino acids. The CDR3 coding sequence is TGTGCCAGCAGCTTAGGGAACTACAAAGAGCAGTTTTTC. As protein: CASSLGNYKEQFF.

Details on this clonotype: A much larger clone is a single base away; this may be a read error. The chain employs TRBV14 and TRBJ2-7; D is unclear. V shed 4 bases and J shed 6 bases, with 13 bases lying between them. The CDR3 spans 13 residues. In germline, CDR1 is SGHDN, CDR2 FVKESK. The CDR3 reads CASSLGPAVEQYF. The CDR3, as DNA: TGTGCCAGCAGCCTCGGCCCCGCCGTCGAGCAGTACTTC.